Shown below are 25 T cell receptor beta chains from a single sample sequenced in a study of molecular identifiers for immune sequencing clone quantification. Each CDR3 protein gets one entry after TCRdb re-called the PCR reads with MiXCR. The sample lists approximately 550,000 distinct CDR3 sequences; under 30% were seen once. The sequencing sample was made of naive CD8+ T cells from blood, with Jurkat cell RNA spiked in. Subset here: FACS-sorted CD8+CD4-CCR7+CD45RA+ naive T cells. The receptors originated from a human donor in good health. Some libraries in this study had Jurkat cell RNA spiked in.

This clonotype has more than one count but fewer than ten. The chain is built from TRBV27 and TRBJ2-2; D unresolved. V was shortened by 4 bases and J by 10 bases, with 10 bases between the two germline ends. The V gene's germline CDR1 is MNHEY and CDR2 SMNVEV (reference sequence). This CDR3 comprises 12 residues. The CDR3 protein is CASSSTFEELFF. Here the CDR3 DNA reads TGTGCCAGCAGTTCTACATTCGAGGAGCTGTTTTTT.

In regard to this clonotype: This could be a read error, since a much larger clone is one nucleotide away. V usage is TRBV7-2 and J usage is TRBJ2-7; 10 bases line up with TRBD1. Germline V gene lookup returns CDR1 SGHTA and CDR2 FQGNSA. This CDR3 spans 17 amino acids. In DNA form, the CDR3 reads TGTGCCAGCAGCCCCCCACGTGGGGACAGGGGTGCCTACGAGCAGAACTTC. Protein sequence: CASSPPRGDRGAYEQNF.

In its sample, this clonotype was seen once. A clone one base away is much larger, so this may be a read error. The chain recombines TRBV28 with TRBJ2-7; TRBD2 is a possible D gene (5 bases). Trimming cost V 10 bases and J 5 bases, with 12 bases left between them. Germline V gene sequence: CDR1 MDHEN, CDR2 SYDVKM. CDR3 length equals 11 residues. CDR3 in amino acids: CATSIANEQYF. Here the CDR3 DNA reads TGTGCCACTTCAATAGCGAACGAGCAGTACTTC.

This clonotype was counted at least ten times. CDR3 in amino acids: CASSPRDSPSTDTQYF. Here the CDR3 DNA reads TGTGCCAGCAGTCCCCGGGACAGCCCAAGCACAGATACGCAGTATTTT. The chain links TRBV12-3 or TRBV12-4 to TRBJ2-3; 7 bases are shared with TRBD1. V lost 5 bases and J lost 0; bases outside the gene matches: 8. This CDR3 is built from 16 residues.

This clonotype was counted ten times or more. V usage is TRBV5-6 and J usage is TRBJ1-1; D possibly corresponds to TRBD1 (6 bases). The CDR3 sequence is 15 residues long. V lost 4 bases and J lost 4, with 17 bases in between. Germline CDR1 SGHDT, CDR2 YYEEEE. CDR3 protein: CASSLPGATGTEAFF. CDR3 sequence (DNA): TGTGCCAGCAGCCTACCGGGGGCCACGGGCACTGAAGCTTTCTTT.

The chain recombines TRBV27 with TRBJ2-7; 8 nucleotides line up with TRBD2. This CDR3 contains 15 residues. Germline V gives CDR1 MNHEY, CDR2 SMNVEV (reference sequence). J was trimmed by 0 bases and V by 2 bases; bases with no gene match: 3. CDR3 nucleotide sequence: TGTGCCAGCAGTTTAAAGAGCGGGAGCTCCTACGAGCAGTACTTC. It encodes CASSLKSGSSYEQYF.

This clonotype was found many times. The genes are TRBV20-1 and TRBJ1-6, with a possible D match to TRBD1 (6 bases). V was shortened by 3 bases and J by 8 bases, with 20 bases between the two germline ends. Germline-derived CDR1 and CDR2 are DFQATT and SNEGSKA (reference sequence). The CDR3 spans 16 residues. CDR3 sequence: CSASEAGEWVYSPLHF. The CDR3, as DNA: TGCAGTGCTAGCGAAGCAGGGGAGTGGGTGTATTCACCCCTCCACTTT.

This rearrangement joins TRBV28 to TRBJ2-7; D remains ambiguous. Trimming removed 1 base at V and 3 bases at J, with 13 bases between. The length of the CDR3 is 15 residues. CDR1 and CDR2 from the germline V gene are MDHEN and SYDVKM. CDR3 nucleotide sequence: TGTGCCAGCAGTTTATTAACAAGCGTCCTCTACGAGCAGTACTTC. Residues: CASSLLTSVLYEQYF.

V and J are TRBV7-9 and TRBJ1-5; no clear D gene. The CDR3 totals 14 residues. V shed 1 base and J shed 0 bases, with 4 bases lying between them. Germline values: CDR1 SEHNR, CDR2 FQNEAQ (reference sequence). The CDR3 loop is CASSLDVSNQPQHF. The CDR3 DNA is TGTGCCAGCAGCTTAGATGTTAGCAATCAGCCCCAGCATTTT. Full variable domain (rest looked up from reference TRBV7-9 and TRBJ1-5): DTGVSQNPRHKITKRGQNVTFRCDPISEHNRLYWYRQTLGQGPEFLTYFQNEAQLEKSRLLSDRFSAERPKGSFSTLEIQRTEQGDSAMYLCASSLDVSNQPQHFGDGTRLSIL.

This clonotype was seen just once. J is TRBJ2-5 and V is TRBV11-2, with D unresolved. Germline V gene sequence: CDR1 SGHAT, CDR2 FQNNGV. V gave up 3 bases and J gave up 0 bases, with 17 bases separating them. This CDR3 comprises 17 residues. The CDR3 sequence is CASSFSVRPEYQETQYF. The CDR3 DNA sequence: TGTGCCAGCAGCTTCTCTGTCCGTCCGGAGTACCAAGAGACCCAGTACTTC.

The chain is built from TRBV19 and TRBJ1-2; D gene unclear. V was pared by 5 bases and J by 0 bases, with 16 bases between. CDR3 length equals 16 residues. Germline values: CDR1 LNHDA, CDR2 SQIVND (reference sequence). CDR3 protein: CASSARASNANYGYTF. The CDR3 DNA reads TGTGCCAGTAGTGCTAGGGCCAGCAACGCTAACTATGGCTACACCTTC.

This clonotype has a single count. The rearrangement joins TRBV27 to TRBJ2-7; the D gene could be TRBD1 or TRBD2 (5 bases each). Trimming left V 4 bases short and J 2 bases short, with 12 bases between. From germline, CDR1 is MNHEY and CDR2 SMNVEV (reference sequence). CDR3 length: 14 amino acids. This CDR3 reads CASSYGTSAYEQYF. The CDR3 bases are TGTGCCAGCAGTTATGGGACCTCCGCCTACGAGCAGTACTTC.

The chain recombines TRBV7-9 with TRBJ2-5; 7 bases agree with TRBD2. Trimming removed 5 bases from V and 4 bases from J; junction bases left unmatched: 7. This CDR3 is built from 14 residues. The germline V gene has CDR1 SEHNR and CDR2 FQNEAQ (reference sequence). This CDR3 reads CASSRGGGVETQYF. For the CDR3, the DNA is TGTGCCAGCAGCCGCGGCGGGGGTGTAGAGACCCAGTACTTC.

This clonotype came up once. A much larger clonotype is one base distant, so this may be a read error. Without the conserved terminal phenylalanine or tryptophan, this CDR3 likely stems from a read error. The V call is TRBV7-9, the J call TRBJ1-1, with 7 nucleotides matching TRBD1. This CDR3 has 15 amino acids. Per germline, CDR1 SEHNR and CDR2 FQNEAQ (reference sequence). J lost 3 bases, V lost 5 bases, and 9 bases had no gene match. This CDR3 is CASSQRTGWDTEAFL. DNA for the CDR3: TGTGCCAGCAGCCAAAGGACAGGATGGGACACTGAAGCTTTCCTT.

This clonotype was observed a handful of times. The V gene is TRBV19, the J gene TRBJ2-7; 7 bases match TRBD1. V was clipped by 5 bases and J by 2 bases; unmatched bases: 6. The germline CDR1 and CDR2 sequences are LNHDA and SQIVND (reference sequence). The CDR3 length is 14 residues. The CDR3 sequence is CASSATQGAYEQYF. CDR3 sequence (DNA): TGTGCCAGTAGTGCAACGCAGGGGGCCTACGAGCAGTACTTC.

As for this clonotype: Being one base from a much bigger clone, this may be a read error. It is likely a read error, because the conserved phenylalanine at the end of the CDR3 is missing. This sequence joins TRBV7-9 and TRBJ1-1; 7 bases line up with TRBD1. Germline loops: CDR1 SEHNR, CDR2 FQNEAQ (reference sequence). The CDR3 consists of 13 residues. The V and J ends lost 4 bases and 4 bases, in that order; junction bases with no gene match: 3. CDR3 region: CASSWTGSTEAFS. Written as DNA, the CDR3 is TGTGCCAGCAGCTGGACAGGCTCCACTGAAGCTTTCTCT.

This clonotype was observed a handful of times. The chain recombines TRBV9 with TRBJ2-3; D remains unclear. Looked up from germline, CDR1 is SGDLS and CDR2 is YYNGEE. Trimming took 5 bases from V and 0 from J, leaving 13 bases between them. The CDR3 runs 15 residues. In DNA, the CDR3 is TGTGCCAGCAGTCCAATAGGTCCTAGCACAGATACGCAGTATTTT. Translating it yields CASSPIGPSTDTQYF. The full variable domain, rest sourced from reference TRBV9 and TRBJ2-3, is DSGVTQTPKHLITATGQRVTLRCSPRSGDLSVYWYQQSLDQGLQFLIQYYNGEERAKGNILERFSAQQFPDLHSELNLSSLELGDSALYFCASSPIGPSTDTQYFGPGTRLTVL.

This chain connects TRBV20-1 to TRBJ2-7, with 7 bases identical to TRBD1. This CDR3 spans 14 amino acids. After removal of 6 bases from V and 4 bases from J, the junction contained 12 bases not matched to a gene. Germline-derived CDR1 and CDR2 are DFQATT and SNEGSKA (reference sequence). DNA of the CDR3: TGCAGTGCCGAAGCCCAACAGGGGTGGTACGAGCAGTACTTC. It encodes CSAEAQQGWYEQYF.

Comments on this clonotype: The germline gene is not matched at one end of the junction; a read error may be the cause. The CDR3, as DNA: TGTGCCAGCAGTGAATATGAGGGGGTGGCTAATGAAAGACTGTTTTTT. This encodes CASSEYEGVANERLFF. The chain employs TRBV25-1 and TRBJ1-4; D is possibly TRBD1 (6 bases). CDR3 length equals 16 residues. Germline V gene lookup returns CDR1 MGHDK and CDR2 SYGVNS.

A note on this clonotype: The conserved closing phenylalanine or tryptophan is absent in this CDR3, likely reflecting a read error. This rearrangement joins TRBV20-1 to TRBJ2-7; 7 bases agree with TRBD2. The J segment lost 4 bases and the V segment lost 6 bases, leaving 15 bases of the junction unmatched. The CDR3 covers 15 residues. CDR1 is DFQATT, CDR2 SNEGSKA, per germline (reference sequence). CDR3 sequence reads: CSAPRLAPIGYEQYS. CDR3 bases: TGCAGTGCCCCAAGACTAGCCCCGATCGGGTACGAGCAGTACTCC.

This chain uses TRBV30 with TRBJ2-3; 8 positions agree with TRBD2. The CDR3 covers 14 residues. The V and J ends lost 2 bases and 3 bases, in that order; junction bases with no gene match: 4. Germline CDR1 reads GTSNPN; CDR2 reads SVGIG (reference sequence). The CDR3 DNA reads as TGTGCCTGGAGTTGGCTAGCGGGTACAGATACGCAGTATTTT. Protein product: CAWSWLAGTDTQYF.

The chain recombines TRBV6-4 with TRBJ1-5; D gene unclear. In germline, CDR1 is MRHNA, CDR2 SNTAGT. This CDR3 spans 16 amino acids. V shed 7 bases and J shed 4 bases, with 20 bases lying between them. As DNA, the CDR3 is TGTGCCAGCACCAATCCCGCTGGAGGGTGGAATCAGCCCCAGCATTTT. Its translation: CASTNPAGGWNQPQHF.

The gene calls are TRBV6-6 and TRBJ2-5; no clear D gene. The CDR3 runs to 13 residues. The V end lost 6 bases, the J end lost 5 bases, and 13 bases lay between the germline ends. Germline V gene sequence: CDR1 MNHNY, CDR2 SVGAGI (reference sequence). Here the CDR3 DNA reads TGTGCCAGCAGCCCTTTCGCGGCGGAGACCCAGTACTTC. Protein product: CASSPFAAETQYF.

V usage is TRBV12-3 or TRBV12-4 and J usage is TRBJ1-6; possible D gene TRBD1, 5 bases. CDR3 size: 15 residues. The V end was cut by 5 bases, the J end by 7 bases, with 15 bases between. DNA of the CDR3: TGTGCCAGCAGTCCTAGTTCAGGGAAAAATTCACCCCTCCACTTT. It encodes CASSPSSGKNSPLHF.

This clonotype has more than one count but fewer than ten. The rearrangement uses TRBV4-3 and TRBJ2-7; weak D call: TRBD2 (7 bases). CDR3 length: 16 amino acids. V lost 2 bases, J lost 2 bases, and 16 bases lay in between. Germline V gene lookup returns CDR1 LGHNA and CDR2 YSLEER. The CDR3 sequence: CASSQWGLADTYEQYF. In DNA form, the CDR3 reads TGCGCCAGCAGCCAATGGGGGCTAGCGGACACCTACGAGCAGTACTTC.